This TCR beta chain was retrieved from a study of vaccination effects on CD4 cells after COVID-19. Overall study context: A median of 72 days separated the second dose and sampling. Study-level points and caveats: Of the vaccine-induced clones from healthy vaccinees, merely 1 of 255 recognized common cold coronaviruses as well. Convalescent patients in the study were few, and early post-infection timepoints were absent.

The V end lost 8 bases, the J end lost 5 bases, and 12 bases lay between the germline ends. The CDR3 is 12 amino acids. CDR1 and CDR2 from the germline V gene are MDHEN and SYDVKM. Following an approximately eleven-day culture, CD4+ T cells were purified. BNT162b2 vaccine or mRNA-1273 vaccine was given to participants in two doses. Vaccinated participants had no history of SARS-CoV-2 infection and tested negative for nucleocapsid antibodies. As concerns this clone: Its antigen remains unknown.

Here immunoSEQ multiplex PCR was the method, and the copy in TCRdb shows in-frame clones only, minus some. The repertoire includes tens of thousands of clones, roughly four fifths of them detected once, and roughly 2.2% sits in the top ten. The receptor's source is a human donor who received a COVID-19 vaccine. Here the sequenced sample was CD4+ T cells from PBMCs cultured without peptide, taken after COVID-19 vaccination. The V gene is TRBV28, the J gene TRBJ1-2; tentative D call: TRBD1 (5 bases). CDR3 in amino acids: CASGGGRYGYTF. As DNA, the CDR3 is TGTGCCAGCGGCGGGGGTCGGTATGGCTACACCTTC.